Below, 4 T cell receptor beta chains from the same sample are listed, as sequenced in a study of response to subunit inactivated influenza vaccine. TCRdb called the RT-PCR reads again in MiXCR, with one record for every CDR3 protein. This sample has some 500,000 distinct CDR3 sequences, with 25% found just once. Specimen: CD4+ T cells sorted from PBMCs, collected roughly 5 days after vaccination. The receptors here all came from a man aged 45-60 years who received an inactivated influenza vaccine.

This clonotype came up a few times. The V call is TRBV7-2, the J call TRBJ2-3; tentative D call: TRBD2 (6 bases). CDR3 size: 15 residues. Germline loops: CDR1 SGHTA, CDR2 FQGNSA. V was trimmed by 1 base and J by 4 bases, leaving 12 bases between them. The DNA of the CDR3 is TGTGCCAGCAGCTTAGTTATTGGAGGGGCAGATACGCAGTATTTT. Amino acids: CASSLVIGGADTQYF.

The chain combines TRBV28 with TRBJ2-1, with a possible D match to TRBD1 (6 bases). Germline values: CDR1 MDHEN, CDR2 SYDVKM. The CDR3 runs 14 residues. Trimming removed 6 bases at V and 3 bases at J, with 12 bases between. The DNA of the CDR3 is TGTGCCAGCAGAAGGACAGAGGACTACAATGAGCAGTTCTTC. Translation gives CASRRTEDYNEQFF. Variable domain in full (rest from reference TRBV28 and TRBJ2-1): DVKVTQSSRYLVKRTGEKVFLECVQDMDHENMFWYRQDPGLGLRLIYFSYDVKMKEKGDIPEGYSVSREKKERFSLILESASTNQTSMYLCASRRTEDYNEQFFGPGTRLTVL.

In DNA, the CDR3 is TGTGCCAGCAGCTCGGGACAGGGGAACGGGGAGCTGTTTTTT. Amino acids: CASSSGQGNGELFF. This chain connects TRBV5-5 to TRBJ2-2; TRBD1 matches 10 bases. Germline-derived CDR1 and CDR2 are SGHKS and YYEKEE (reference sequence). The CDR3 runs 14 residues. J gave up 7 bases and V 3 bases, and 3 bases lay outside the gene matches.

The chain has TRBV10-3 and TRBJ2-7, with a possible D match to TRBD1 (7 bases). Deletions cut 4 bases from V and 6 bases from J, with 13 bases between. CDR3 size: 13 residues. From germline, CDR1 is ENHRY and CDR2 SYGVKD. The CDR3 here is CAISGGQGGEQYF. CDR3 sequence (DNA): TGTGCCATCAGTGGGGGGCAGGGGGGCGAGCAGTACTTC.